Sequencing of this TCR beta chain was carried out in a study of tumor and adjacent non-tumor tissue in lung cancer. Overall study findings and caveats: Shorter survival was associated with higher TCR diversity in tumors.

The library came from three nested PCR rounds adapted from ARM-PCR protocols. TCRdb independently ran MiXCR on the multiplex PCR reads; one entry per CDR3 protein. The data contain 65,000 to 85,000 distinct CDR3 sequences, 75% to 85% of them singletons. The CDR3 spans 15 residues. Germline assignment: CDR1 MDHEN and CDR2 SYDVKM. The template was RNA from unsorted bulk tissue. This non-tumor lung sample came from over 3 cm beyond the tumor edge. Comments on this clonotype: Its specificity is unknown. With a much larger clone just one base away, this may be a read error.

Sequencing was performed on distant non-tumor lung tissue. The clonotype was recovered from a man aged 55 to 70 with non-small cell lung cancer. This sequence joins TRBV28 and TRBJ2-3; D may be TRBD1 or TRBD2 (5 bases each). The CDR3 sequence: CAGSPPGPRNEAQYF. DNA for the CDR3: TGTGCCGGCAGTCCCCCGGGACCACGTAATGAGGCGCAGTATTTT.